This T cell receptor (beta chain) was sequenced in a study of technical replicates of blood from a few donors. Some clones are missing from TCRdb's copy, which holds only in-frame ones; the method was immunoSEQ multiplex PCR. The table has over 70,000 clones, roughly 94% seen once. Germline values: CDR1 SGHAT, CDR2 FQDESV (reference sequence). Trimming left V 0 bases short and J 3 bases short, with 12 bases between. The CDR3 length is 15 residues. This sequence was found in a human donor in good health. The chain uses TRBV11-1 and TRBJ2-7; possible D gene TRBD2, 5 bases. Input material: T cells isolated from PBMCs. The CDR3 region has the DNA TGTGCCAGCAGCTTAGCCGAGGGAACCGTCTACGAGCAGTACTTC. Translation gives CASSLAEGTVYEQYF.